Presented here are 27 T cell receptor beta chains from one specimen sequenced in a study of T cells in Graves' hyperthyroidism and ophthalmopathy. TCR beta CDR3 sequences were amplified from RNA transcripts. HTBI primers were used for first-round RT-PCR of the TCR CDR3. TCRdb reanalysed the multiplex PCR reads using MiXCR and keeps one entry per CDR3 protein. The sample lists some 500,000 distinct CDR3 sequences; around 16% were seen once. Specimen: blood. The receptors originated from a woman between 25 and 40 years old with Graves' ophthalmopathy.

This rearrangement joins TRBV11-2 to TRBJ2-2, with 8 bases lining up with TRBD2. In germline, CDR1 is SGHAT, CDR2 FQNNGV. This CDR3 spans 15 amino acids. Trimming at V came to 2 bases and at J to 6 bases, leaving 5 bases not matched to a gene. CDR3 sequence: CASSLSGGLSGELFF. The DNA for the CDR3 is TGTGCCAGCAGCTTAAGCGGGGGCCTTTCCGGGGAGCTGTTTTTT.

This clonotype has more than one count but fewer than ten. Germline is not matched at one junction end, which may reflect a read error. V usage is TRBV18 and J usage is TRBJ2-3; D gene ambiguous. Germline CDR1 reads KGHSH; CDR2 reads LQKENI. This CDR3 has 13 amino acids. CDR3 coding DNA: TGTGCCAGCTCACCACCCAACACAGATACGCAGTGTTTT. It encodes CASSPPNTDTQCF.

This sequence joins TRBV4-3 and TRBJ1-6; 7 bases line up with TRBD1. CDR1 is LGHNA, CDR2 YSLEER, per germline. This CDR3 has 16 amino acids. With 0 bases clipped from V and 7 bases from J, the junction kept 6 bases outside the gene matches. The CDR3 protein is CASSQDLTGLNSPLHF. The CDR3 nucleotides read TGCGCCAGCAGCCAAGATTTGACAGGGCTAAATTCACCCCTCCACTTT.

The V call is TRBV28, the J call TRBJ1-2; D perhaps matches TRBD1 (6 bases). The CDR3 is 15 amino acids. CDR1 and CDR2 from the germline V gene are MDHEN and SYDVKM. The V and J ends lost 1 base and 0 bases respectively, with 9 bases between them. As DNA, the CDR3 is TGTGCCAGCAGTTTATTCCAGGGGCCTAACTATGGCTACACCTTC. Its translation: CASSLFQGPNYGYTF.

This clonotype was picked up one time. The chain couples TRBV12-3 or TRBV12-4 to TRBJ1-6, with D hard to call. The length of the CDR3 is 14 residues. Trimming took off 6 bases at V and 7 bases at J, with 13 bases between the two ends. The CDR3 DNA reads TGTGCCAGCAGCTATGGCCGAGGGAATTCACCCCTCCACTTT. Its translation is CASSYGRGNSPLHF.

This clonotype appeared many times. The chain is built from TRBV28 and TRBJ2-3; 8 bases agree with TRBD2. Losses at the gene ends were 5 bases for V and 4 bases for J; bases not matched to a gene: 14. Per the germline V gene, CDR1 is MDHEN and CDR2 is SYDVKM. The length of the CDR3 is 17 residues. Here the CDR3 reads CASSGERVGRAADTQYF. CDR3 sequence (DNA): TGTGCCAGCAGTGGGGAACGGGTCGGGAGGGCCGCAGATACGCAGTATTTT.

This chain joins TRBV2 and TRBJ1-5; 7 bases map to TRBD1. This CDR3 comprises 18 residues. Losses at the gene ends were 0 bases for V and 0 bases for J; bases not matched to a gene: 8. Germline-derived CDR1 and CDR2 are SNHLY and FYNNEI. As DNA, the CDR3 is TGTGCCAGCAGTGAAGCTTGGGACAGCCTTTATAGCAATCAGCCCCAGCATTTT. It codes for CASSEAWDSLYSNQPQHF.

The chain uses TRBV6-1 and TRBJ2-5; D is possibly TRBD1 (5 bases). Germline V gives CDR1 MNHNS, CDR2 SASEGT. Trimming took 4 bases from V and 5 from J, leaving 20 bases between them. CDR3 length: 16 residues. CDR3 sequence: CASSAQDRRLLETQYF. CDR3 coding DNA: TGTGCCAGCAGTGCCCAAGACAGAAGGTTACTGGAGACCCAGTACTTC.

The table lists this clonotype with a few counts. This chain links TRBV29-1 with TRBJ2-3; 9 bases are a match to TRBD2. Unmatched junction bases numbered 9, after V lost 7 bases and J lost 4 bases. This CDR3 contains 14 residues. The germline V gene encodes CDR1 SQVTM and CDR2 ANQGSEA. The CDR3 protein is CSAQVAGEADTQYF. CDR3 sequence (DNA): TGCAGCGCCCAGGTAGCGGGAGAAGCAGATACGCAGTATTTT.

This clonotype was detected a few times. This chain joins TRBV29-1 and TRBJ2-2; D ambiguous. The V end lost 5 bases, the J end lost 4 bases, and 11 bases lay between the germline ends. Germline loops: CDR1 SQVTM, CDR2 ANQGSEA. CDR3 length: 13 amino acids. The CDR3 bases are TGCAGCGTTTCTTTGGCCTCCACCGGGGAGCTGTTTTTT. Its translation: CSVSLASTGELFF.

This rearrangement joins TRBV20-1 to TRBJ2-7; no definite D call. The CDR3 loop spans 11 amino acids. Germline V gives CDR1 DFQATT, CDR2 SNEGSKA (reference sequence). V lost 3 bases to trimming and J lost 6 bases, with 9 bases between them. CDR3 amino acids: CSASGVGEQYF. CDR3 bases: TGCAGTGCTAGCGGTGTGGGCGAGCAGTACTTC.

The chain carries TRBV29-1 and TRBJ2-5; a weak D match, TRBD1 (5 bases). Germline CDR1 and CDR2: SQVTM and ANQGSEA. CDR3 size: 14 residues. V shed 1 base and J shed 4 bases, with 13 bases lying between them. The CDR3 region has the DNA TGCAGCGTTGAAGGTCTCAGGGTCGGAGAGACCCAGTACTTC. Protein: CSVEGLRVGETQYF.

With respect to this clonotype: An end of the junction does not agree with germline; a read error may underlie this. The J gene is TRBJ2-2, the V gene TRBV3-1; D gene ambiguous. The CDR3 is made up of 15 amino acids. Germline CDR1 LGHDT, CDR2 YNNKEL (reference sequence). The CDR3 nucleotides are TGTACCAGCAGCATGGTTCCGGAGAACACCGGGGAGCTGTTTTTT. This sequence encodes CTSSMVPENTGELFF.

This clonotype was seen many times. This chain connects TRBV28 to TRBJ2-4; D gene unclear. Trimming removed 6 bases from V and 1 base from J, with 13 bases in between. Per germline, CDR1 MDHEN and CDR2 SYDVKM. The CDR3 spans 15 residues. CDR3 in DNA: TGTGCCAGCAGGGAAGGAGTCGCCGCCAAAAACATTCAGTACTTC. It specifies CASREGVAAKNIQYF.

This clonotype was observed at least ten times. J is TRBJ2-2 and V is TRBV11-2; no reliable D call. V gave up 6 bases and J gave up 1 base, with 9 bases separating them. Germline V gene data show CDR1 as SGHAT and CDR2 as FQNNGV. CDR3 length: 14 amino acids. CDR3 in DNA: TGTGCCAGCAGTCCGATCATGAACACCGGGGAGCTGTTTTTT. Protein product: CASSPIMNTGELFF.

This chain links TRBV6-1 with TRBJ2-1; the match to TRBD2 covers 7 bases. The CDR3 has 15 amino acids. CDR1 is MNHNS and CDR2 is SASEGT in the germline V gene. V lost 6 bases and J lost 1; bases outside the gene matches: 6. CDR3 nucleotide sequence: TGTGCCAGCAGGGCCCTGGGGGGGTCCTACAATGAGCAGTTCTTC. Its translation: CASRALGGSYNEQFF.

The rearrangement uses TRBV9 and TRBJ1-5; 9 bases fit TRBD1. This CDR3 has 15 amino acids. CDR1 SGDLS and CDR2 YYNGEE come from the germline V gene. The junction had 6 bases not matched to a gene; V was cut back by 4 bases and J by 4 bases. DNA of the CDR3: TGTGCCAGCAGCACCGGGACAGGGCATAATCAGCCCCAGCATTTT. Translated, it gives CASSTGTGHNQPQHF.

This clonotype was picked up many times. The rearrangement joins TRBV5-1 to TRBJ2-5; 14 bases fit TRBD2. This CDR3 has 15 amino acids. The germline gives CDR1 SGHRS, CDR2 YFSETQ. Trimming at V came to 9 bases and at J to 2 bases, leaving 6 bases not matched to a gene. The CDR3 protein is CATGTSGSKQETQYF. DNA for the CDR3: TGCGCCACCGGGACTAGCGGGAGTAAGCAAGAGACCCAGTACTTC.

A remark on this clonotype: A much more abundant neighbour one base away suggests this may be a read error. The chain couples TRBV6-1 to TRBJ2-1; 9 bases fit TRBD2. Germline V gene data show CDR1 as MNHNS and CDR2 as SASEGT. The length of the CDR3 is 15 residues. As DNA, the CDR3 is TGTGCCAGCAGTACCGGGACTAGCAACTACAATGAGCAGTCCTTC. It specifies CASSTGTSNYNEQSF.

The CDR3 nucleotides are TGTGCCAGCAGCCAAGATCTTTCAGGCTATGGCTACACCTTC. Amino acid sequence: CASSQDLSGYGYTF. The V call is TRBV3-1, the J call TRBJ1-2, with no clear D. V was shortened by 0 bases and J by 4 bases, with 9 bases between the two germline ends. Per the germline V gene, CDR1 is LGHDT and CDR2 is YNNKEL (reference sequence). The CDR3 is 14 amino acids.

The chain has TRBV11-2 and TRBJ1-1; D unclear. Germline V lookup: CDR1 SGHAT, CDR2 FQNNGV. CDR3 length: 13 amino acids. V lost 9 bases, J lost 2 bases, and 13 bases lay in between. This chain's CDR3 is CASVRSLNTEAFF. As DNA, the CDR3 is TGTGCCAGTGTACGGTCGCTAAACACTGAAGCTTTCTTT.

This rearrangement joins TRBV2 to TRBJ1-1; D gene ambiguous. Germline CDR1 and CDR2: SNHLY and FYNNEI. The CDR3 extends over 12 amino acids. Trimming shortened V by 6 bases and J by 10 bases, and 15 bases separated the two germline ends. DNA of the CDR3: TGTGCCAGCAGATCTATTGACGTTTTAGCTTTCTTT. Its translation: CASRSIDVLAFF.

This clonotype was counted ten times or more. This chain connects TRBV11-2 to TRBJ2-5; D gene uncertain. V was trimmed by 1 base and J by 2 bases, leaving 5 bases between them. Per the germline V gene, CDR1 is SGHAT and CDR2 is FQNNGV. The CDR3 is 13 amino acids. As DNA, the CDR3 is TGTGCCAGCAGCTTAGGGATTCAAGAGACCCAGTACTTC. It specifies CASSLGIQETQYF.

Ten or more counts support this clonotype. The gene calls are TRBV20-1 and TRBJ2-7; 12 bases align to TRBD2. V shed 1 base and J 3 bases; nucleotides not matched to a gene: 4. This CDR3 is built from 15 residues. The germline CDR1 and CDR2 sequences are DFQATT and SNEGSKA (reference sequence). The CDR3 coding sequence is TGCAGTGCTAGAGGGACTAGCGGGATGAACTACGAGCAGTACTTC. It specifies CSARGTSGMNYEQYF.

Only a few counts were recorded for this clonotype. The chain is built from TRBV19 and TRBJ1-5; TRBD1 matches 9 bases. Trimming took 6 bases from V and 0 from J; bases not matched to a gene: 12. The CDR3 length is 18 residues. CDR1 and CDR2 from the germline V gene are LNHDA and SQIVND (reference sequence). Here the CDR3 DNA reads TGTGCCAGTAGCCAACGGGGACAGGGATTATATAGCAATCAGCCCCAGCATTTT. Translation gives CASSQRGQGLYSNQPQHF. Looking up the rest from reference TRBV19 and TRBJ1-5 gives the full variable domain: DGGITQSPKYLFRKEGQNVTLSCEQNLNHDAMYWYRQDPGQGLRLIYYSQIVNDFQKGDIAEGYSVSREKKESFPLTVTSAQKNPTAFYLCASSQRGQGLYSNQPQHFGDGTRLSIL.

V usage is TRBV18 and J usage is TRBJ2-7; the match to TRBD1 covers 10 bases. This CDR3 has 18 amino acids. Germline loops: CDR1 KGHSH, CDR2 LQKENI. The junction had 8 bases not matched to a gene; V was cut back by 0 bases and J by 0 bases. DNA of the CDR3: TGTGCCAGCTCACCACCTCGACAGGGGGCCCAAAGCTCCTACGAGCAGTACTTC. This translates into CASSPPRQGAQSSYEQYF.

In its sample, this clonotype was seen many times. DNA for the CDR3: TGTGCCAGCAGCTTGTCTAGCGGGCCCTACGAGCAGTACTTC. Protein: CASSLSSGPYEQYF. The chain has TRBV11-2 and TRBJ2-7, with 8 bases identical to TRBD2. J was trimmed by 2 bases and V by 3 bases; bases with no gene match: 3. The CDR3 consists of 14 residues. The V gene's germline CDR1 is SGHAT and CDR2 FQNNGV.